The T cell receptor beta chain under discussion was sequenced for a study of cytomegalovirus exposure and HLA in healthy donors. Study-wide findings and caveats: Several of the most significant clusters were apparently associated with common viral pathogens in a later analysis. TCR sequences were mostly rare, though some public TCRs occurred in many donors.

The primer mix had 60 Vbeta and 13 Jbeta primers. Produced via immunoSEQ multiplex PCR; TCRdb's table is partial and in-frame only. The table lists about 200,000 clones. Germline V gene lookup returns CDR1 SGDLS and CDR2 YYNGEE. V lost 4 bases and J lost 3; bases outside the gene matches: 15. CDR3 length: 19 amino acids. On this clone: The target antigen is unknown.

Sequencing was carried out using PBMCs. V and J are TRBV9 and TRBJ1-4; TRBD1 aligns across 10 bases. The TCR was taken from a man aged 25 to 40 in good health and CMV-seronegative. CDR3 region: CASSQWEGQGFWANEKLFF. CDR3 nucleotides: TGTGCCAGCAGCCAATGGGAGGGACAGGGGTTTTGGGCTAATGAAAAACTGTTTTTT.